This entry lists 7 T cell receptor beta chains sequenced from one sample in a study of blood T cells in healthy people across ages. With a J-beta primer mix and a sample-barcoded 5' primer, a second PCR ran 7 to 11 cycles. TCRdb re-analysed the 5' RACE reads in MiXCR, keeping a single row per CDR3 protein. The data hold about 970,000 distinct CDR3 sequences, with 51% observed a single time. The sequenced sample consisted of blood. The receptors were sampled from a woman aged 60-75 years in good health.

This clonotype was counted ten times or more. The chain recombines TRBV7-2 with TRBJ2-7; D is unresolved. CDR3 length: 14 residues. Germline loops: CDR1 SGHTA, CDR2 FQGNSA. With 1 base removed from V and 6 bases from J, the gap between germline ends came to 13 bases. In nucleotides, the CDR3 is TGTGCCAGCAGCTTAGGACCCCGGGTGGGCGAGCAGTACTTC. Translating it yields CASSLGPRVGEQYF. Drawing the rest from reference TRBV7-2 and TRBJ2-7, the complete variable domain is GAGVSQSPSNKVTEKGKDVELRCDPISGHTALYWYRQSLGQGLEFLIYFQGNSAPDKSGLPSDRFSAERTGGSVSTLTIQRTQQEDSAVYLCASSLGPRVGEQYFGPGTRLTVT.

The rearrangement uses TRBV20-1 and TRBJ2-5, with a weak D call TRBD1 (5 bases). From germline, CDR1 is DFQATT and CDR2 SNEGSKA (reference sequence). This CDR3 is 15 amino acids long. V lost 5 bases to trimming and J lost 0 bases, with 16 bases between them. This CDR3 is CSAPIPTDYQETQYF. CDR3 DNA sequence: TGCAGTGCTCCTATACCGACAGATTACCAAGAGACCCAGTACTTC.

This clonotype appeared a few times. The chain carries TRBV5-6 and TRBJ2-3; TRBD1 agrees at 7 bases. The germline gives CDR1 SGHDT, CDR2 YYEEEE. The ends lost 5 bases at V and 5 bases at J; junction bases unmatched: 11. The CDR3 extends over 15 amino acids. The CDR3 nucleotides are TGTGCCAGCAGATCCCCGGGACAGAGGGTAGATACGCAGTATTTT. Its protein is CASRSPGQRVDTQYF.

The chain combines TRBV20-1 with TRBJ1-4; D is undetermined. The CDR3 totals 14 residues. Deletions cut 0 bases from V and 0 bases from J, with 5 bases between. Germline CDR1 reads DFQATT; CDR2 reads SNEGSKA (reference sequence). The CDR3 reads CSAREGTTNEKLFF. CDR3 in DNA: TGCAGTGCTAGAGAGGGGACAACTAATGAAAAACTGTTTTTT.

The rearrangement uses TRBV5-5 and TRBJ2-1; D might be TRBD1 (5 bases). V was cut by 2 bases and J by 8 bases, with 17 bases left in between. Germline V gives CDR1 SGHKS, CDR2 YYEKEE (reference sequence). There are 15 residues in the CDR3. The CDR3 region has the DNA TGTGCCAGCAGCTTCCCGTTCCGGGCCAGGGATGAGCAGTTCTTC. Translated: CASSFPFRARDEQFF.

A note on this clonotype: A much more abundant neighbour one base away suggests this may be a read error. The V and J genes are TRBV7-2 and TRBJ1-6, with unresolved D. The germline V gene has CDR1 SGHTA and CDR2 FQGNSA. CDR3 size: 13 residues. Trimming left V 3 bases short and J 13 bases short, with 13 bases between. The CDR3, as DNA: TGTGCCAGCAGCTTCGACGGTTTATATCCCCTCCACTTT. Its protein product is CASSFDGLYPLHF.

The table lists this clonotype with a few counts. The chain joins TRBV6-1 to TRBJ2-7; D is possibly TRBD1 or TRBD2 (5 bases each). The V end lost 6 bases, the J end lost 4 bases, and 25 bases lay between the germline ends. The CDR3 is 17 residues long. Germline assignment: CDR1 MNHNS and CDR2 SASEGT. Here the CDR3 reads CASRKGEGPGISYEQYF. The CDR3 region has the DNA TGTGCCAGCAGAAAGGGCGAGGGGCCAGGGATTTCGTACGAGCAGTACTTC.